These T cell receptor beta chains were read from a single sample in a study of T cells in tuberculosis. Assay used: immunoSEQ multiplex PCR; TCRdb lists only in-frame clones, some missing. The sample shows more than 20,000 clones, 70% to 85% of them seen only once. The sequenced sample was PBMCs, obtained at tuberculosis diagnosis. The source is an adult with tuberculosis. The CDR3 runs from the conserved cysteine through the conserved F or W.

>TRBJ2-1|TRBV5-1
CASSPGTGGNEQFF
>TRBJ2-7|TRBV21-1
CASSTCRDRGVSYEQYF
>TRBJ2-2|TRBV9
CASSVNPGTETGELFF
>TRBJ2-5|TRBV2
CASSLRTGGETQYF
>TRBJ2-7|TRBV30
CAWSVKQGDYEQYF
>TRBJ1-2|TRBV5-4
CASSSYRVRDSGYTF
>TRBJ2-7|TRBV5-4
CASSLARGSRGDEQYF
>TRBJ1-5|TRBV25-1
CASSEPGSNQPQHF
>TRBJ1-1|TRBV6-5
CASSYQNRGLTEAFF
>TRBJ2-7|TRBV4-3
CASSRAGTGAYEQYF
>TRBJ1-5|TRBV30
CAWSLGQFNQPQHF
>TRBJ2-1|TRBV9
CASRGTSGFNEQFF
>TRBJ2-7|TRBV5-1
CASRLEGGRVGYEQYF
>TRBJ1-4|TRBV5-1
CASSRGTGDEKLFF
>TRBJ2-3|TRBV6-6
CASNHPGGGSDTQYF
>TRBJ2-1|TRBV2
CASSVTESGEQFF
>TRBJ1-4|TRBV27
CASSPWTGGNEKLFF
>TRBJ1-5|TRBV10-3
CATQGSNQPQHF
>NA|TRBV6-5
CASSYGDRYEQYF
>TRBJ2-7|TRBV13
CASSLDLRGYEQYF
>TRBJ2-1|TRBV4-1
CASSQEGAGGTYNEQFF
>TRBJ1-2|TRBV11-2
CASSAGREYNYGYTF
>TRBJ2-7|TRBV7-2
CASSLGLAGASYEQYF
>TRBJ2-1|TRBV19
CASSFPGGAPKYEQFF
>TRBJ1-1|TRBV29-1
CSAQDIEAFF
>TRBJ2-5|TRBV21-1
CASSDLHTTFQETQYF
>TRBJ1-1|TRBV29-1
CSVDHGMNTEAFF
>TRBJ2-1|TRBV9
CASSTPGTVQRNEQFF
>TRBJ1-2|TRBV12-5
CASGSQGFNYGYTF
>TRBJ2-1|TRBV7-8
CASSLSDEQFF
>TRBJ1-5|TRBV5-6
CASSSPRRGGNQPQHF
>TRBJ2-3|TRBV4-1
CASSQDPGRATDTQYF
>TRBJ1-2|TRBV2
CAGTRRANYGYTF
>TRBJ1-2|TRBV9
CASSVGWGQAANYGYTF
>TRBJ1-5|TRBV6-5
CASRRTGNSNQPQHF
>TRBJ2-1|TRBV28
CASSSSGLAAYNEQFF
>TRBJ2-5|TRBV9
CASSVVGQGGETQYF
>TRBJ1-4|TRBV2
CASSLQGGEEKLFF
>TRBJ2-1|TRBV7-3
CARSLCSRFF
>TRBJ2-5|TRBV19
CASTLTSGRKETQYF
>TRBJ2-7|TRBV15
CATSRAGTSGEQYF